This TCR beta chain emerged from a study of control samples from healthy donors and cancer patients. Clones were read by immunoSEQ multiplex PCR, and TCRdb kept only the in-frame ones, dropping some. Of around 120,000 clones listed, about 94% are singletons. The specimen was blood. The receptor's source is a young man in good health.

The CDR3 reads CASKSGTESKEQFF. The CDR3 coding sequence is TGTGCCAGTAAGTCCGGGACAGAGTCCAAGGAGCAGTTCTTC. The genes are TRBV19 and TRBJ2-1, with TRBD1 matching 7 bases. Germline values: CDR1 LNHDA, CDR2 SQIVND (reference sequence). V dropped 7 bases and J dropped 10; count of bases not matched to a gene: 13. The CDR3 loop spans 14 amino acids.